Shown below are 11 T cell receptor beta chains from a single sample sequenced in a study of shared clonotypes between healthy human individuals. TCRdb keeps only in-frame clones here, not all; method: immunoSEQ multiplex PCR. The profile shows fewer than 850,000 clones, less than 95% of them singletons. Input material: memory CD8+ T cells from PBMCs. As for subset: CD45RO+ cells pooled with CCR7-negative TemRA cells. Every receptor here comes from a man aged 18 to 29 in good health. Some clones in this sample may be carry-over from other donors' samples.

On this clone itself: This clone may be a read error of a much larger clone one base away. The same CDR3 can be traced to other DNA sequences in this sample. This sequence joins TRBV7-9 and TRBJ2-3, with 10 nucleotides matching TRBD1. The V gene end was trimmed by 6 bases and the J gene end by 4 bases; junction bases not matched to a gene: 4. CDR1 is SEHNR, CDR2 FQNEAQ, per germline (reference sequence). The CDR3 is 14 amino acids. CDR3 in DNA: TGTGCCAGCAGTCGGGACAGGGGCCCAGATACGCAGTATTTT. It yields the protein CASSRDRGPDTQYF.

The chain couples TRBV9 to TRBJ2-7; D might be TRBD2 (6 bases). The V and J ends lost 2 bases and 3 bases respectively, with 9 bases between them. CDR3 length: 13 residues. CDR1 SGDLS and CDR2 YYNGEE come from the germline V gene. CDR3 DNA: TGTGCCAGCAGCGTGCGGGGCGACTACGAGCAGTACTTC. Amino acids: CASSVRGDYEQYF.

A word on this clone: The same CDR3 is also encoded by other DNA sequences in this sample. The rearrangement joins TRBV4-3 to TRBJ2-2; D not resolved. The CDR3 runs to 14 residues. Germline V gene lookup returns CDR1 LGHNA and CDR2 YSLEER. V lost 1 base to trimming and J lost 2 bases, with 5 bases between them. In DNA, the CDR3 is TGCGCCAGCAGCCAAGGTATTAACACCGGGGAGCTGTTTTTT. Its translation is CASSQGINTGELFF.

The chain uses TRBV10-3 and TRBJ1-3, with 7 bases aligning to TRBD1. This CDR3 is built from 17 residues. Germline CDR1 ENHRY, CDR2 SYGVKD. The V gene end was trimmed by 4 bases and the J gene end by 1 base; junction bases not matched to a gene: 10. CDR3 DNA sequence: TGTGCCATCAGTGGAGCGGACAGGATGATTTCTGGAAACACCATATATTTT. It encodes CAISGADRMISGNTIYF.

The chain couples TRBV11-3 to TRBJ2-1; no clear D gene. Germline assignment: CDR1 SGHNT and CDR2 YENEEA. There are 13 residues in the CDR3. Trimming pared 5 bases from V and 8 bases from J, leaving 13 bases between. The CDR3 is CASSHHGSYEQFF. For the CDR3, the DNA is TGTGCCAGCAGCCACCACGGAAGTTATGAGCAGTTCTTC.

This chain uses TRBV27 with TRBJ2-7; no clear D. V lost 8 bases and J 4 bases, leaving 15 bases between the germline ends. The CDR3 spans 13 residues. The germline gives CDR1 MNHEY, CDR2 SMNVEV (reference sequence). The CDR3 is CASARPELYEQYF. Written as DNA, the CDR3 is TGTGCCAGCGCTCGTCCAGAGTTATACGAGCAGTACTTC.

J is TRBJ1-6 and V is TRBV7-9, with 7 bases aligning to TRBD1. The germline CDR1 and CDR2 sequences are SEHNR and FQNEAQ (reference sequence). V was pared by 1 base and J by 10 bases, with 7 bases of the junction left unmatched. The CDR3 is 15 amino acids. In DNA, the CDR3 is TGTGCCAGCAGCTTAGAACGACAGGGAGGATCACCCCTCCACTTT. It translates to CASSLERQGGSPLHF.

This chain joins TRBV4-2 and TRBJ1-1, with 8 bases aligning to TRBD1. The CDR3 runs 17 residues. Germline CDR1 reads LGHNA; CDR2 reads YNFKEQ. V shed 1 base and J 1 base; nucleotides not matched to a gene: 8. The CDR3 DNA sequence: TGTGCCAGCAGCCAAGTTCGCCGGGACAGGCGGAACACTGAAGCTTTCTTT. Protein: CASSQVRRDRRNTEAFF.

The chain combines TRBV7-9 with TRBJ2-1; 8 nucleotides agree with TRBD2. In germline, CDR1 is SEHNR, CDR2 FQNEAQ (reference sequence). CDR3 length: 16 residues. The V and J ends lost 10 bases and 2 bases, in that order; junction bases with no gene match: 13. CDR3 sequence (DNA): TGTGCCATTCAAAATGTGGGACTAGGGACCTACAATGAGCAGTTCTTC. Translation gives CAIQNVGLGTYNEQFF.

The CDR3 DNA reads as TGTGCCAGCAGCTCACCCCTGGTGGAGGAGCAGTACTTC. Protein: CASSSPLVEEQYF. This chain connects TRBV7-9 to TRBJ2-7, with D unclear. In germline, CDR1 is SEHNR, CDR2 FQNEAQ (reference sequence). Trimming stripped 4 bases from V and 7 bases from J, with 14 bases between. There are 13 residues in the CDR3. Filled out from reference TRBV7-9 and TRBJ2-7, the complete variable domain reads DTGVSQNPRHKITKRGQNVTFRCDPISEHNRLYWYRQTLGQGPEFLTYFQNEAQLEKSRLLSDRFSAERPKGSFSTLEIQRTEQGDSAMYLCASSSPLVEEQYFGPGTRLTVT.

V and J are TRBV2 and TRBJ1-5, with D tentatively TRBD1 (5 bases). Germline CDR1 and CDR2: SNHLY and FYNNEI. CDR3 length: 14 amino acids. With 7 bases removed from V and 2 bases from J, the gap between germline ends came to 12 bases. The chain's CDR3 is CASNRGPGNQPQHF. CDR3 DNA sequence: TGTGCCAGCAATAGGGGACCGGGCAATCAGCCCCAGCATTTT.